The T cell receptor (beta chain) described here comes from a study of shared clonotypes between healthy human individuals. As for the study in general: A donor's plate count was three for CD4 naive and three for CD4 memory; CD8 naive had two and CD8 memory one.

Profiling relied on immunoSEQ multiplex PCR, and the TCRdb table lists in-frame clones only, not all of them. The table includes 2 million to 2.5 million clones, roughly 93% detected once. Sample: naive CD4+ T cells from PBMCs. As for subset: CD45RA+ positively selected. The source of this sequence is a man aged 18 to 30 in good health. Some clones in this sample may be carry-over from other donors' samples.

Here the CDR3 DNA reads TGCGCCAGCAGCTTGGGCAGGGTCGTAGATACGCAGTATTTT. It yields the protein CASSLGRVVDTQYF. The chain couples TRBV5-1 to TRBJ2-3, with D maybe TRBD1 (5 bases). The V and J ends lost 0 bases and 5 bases respectively, with 10 bases between them. Germline-derived CDR1 and CDR2 are SGHRS and YFSETQ. CDR3 length: 14 residues.